These 32 T cell receptor beta chains came from one sample sequenced in a study of T-cell memory formation after mild COVID-19. MiXCR, run by TCRdb on the 5' RACE reads, gives a single entry per CDR3 protein. Among 450,000 to 700,000 distinct CDR3 sequences listed, over 15% were seen once. The specimen sequenced was PBMCs or a T cell subset sorted from them (not recorded which). Source of these receptors: an adult woman who had mild COVID-19 (a few samples of this study predate the infection). Cell type and time point are not known.

V gene TRBV12-3 or TRBV12-4 combines with J gene TRBJ2-1; 9 bases match TRBD1. Losses at the gene ends were 8 bases for V and 8 bases for J; bases not matched to a gene: 4. The CDR3 spans 12 residues. CDR3 sequence reads: CASGQGWDEQFF. CDR3 coding DNA: TGTGCCAGCGGACAGGGGTGGGATGAGCAGTTCTTC.

This clonotype was counted between two and nine times. The chain is built from TRBV4-1 and TRBJ2-7; 7 nucleotides agree with TRBD2. Germline CDR1 MGHRA, CDR2 YSYEKL. The length of the CDR3 is 15 residues. V lost 0 bases, J lost 3 bases, and 5 bases stayed unmatched. The DNA for the CDR3 is TGCGCCAGCAGCCAAGATTGGACGGGGGGCTACGAGCAGTACTTC. Translating it yields CASSQDWTGGYEQYF.

This clonotype was detected only a few times. The J gene is TRBJ2-1, the V gene TRBV14; perhaps TRBD2 as D (5 bases). V was shortened by 5 bases and J by 11 bases, with 19 bases between the two germline ends. Germline V gene sequence: CDR1 SGHDN, CDR2 FVKESK. The CDR3 spans 14 residues. The CDR3 reads CASSGIRGLVKQFF. CDR3 nucleotide sequence: TGTGCCAGCAGCGGGATAAGAGGACTGGTTAAGCAGTTCTTC.

This clonotype was picked up a small number of times. The chain links TRBV18 to TRBJ1-1; 9 bases map to TRBD1. V was pared by 0 bases and J by 7 bases, with 15 bases of the junction left unmatched. The germline gives CDR1 KGHSH, CDR2 LQKENI. This CDR3 spans 18 amino acids. CDR3 in DNA: TGTGCCAGCTCACCACCGCCGGGACAGGGTAGAAGGAAGGTTGAAGCTTTCTTT. The encoded protein is CASSPPPGQGRRKVEAFF.

The gene calls are TRBV7-2 and TRBJ2-1, with TRBD2 matching 8 bases. CDR1 and CDR2 from the germline V gene are SGHTA and FQGNSA. The V segment lost 1 base and the J segment 8 bases; nucleotides outside the gene matches: 4. There are 14 residues in the CDR3. The CDR3 bases are TGTGCCAGCAGCTTAGGACTAGCGTCCGATGAGCAGTTCTTC. Translation gives CASSLGLASDEQFF.

This clonotype was observed a handful of times. The chain carries TRBV18 and TRBJ2-1; D gene uncertain. V lost 3 bases to trimming and J lost 3 bases, with 9 bases between them. Looked up from germline, CDR1 is KGHSH and CDR2 is LQKENI. This CDR3 comprises 14 residues. The CDR3 region has the DNA TGTGCCAGCTCACCCGAGGACCACTACAATGAGCAGTTCTTC. Residues: CASSPEDHYNEQFF. Using reference TRBV18 and TRBJ2-1 for the parts outside the CDR3, the full variable domain is NAGVMQNPRHLVRRRGQEARLRCSPMKGHSHVYWYRQLPEEGLKFMVYLQKENIIDESGMPKERFSAEFPKEGPSILRIQQVVRGDSAAYFCASSPEDHYNEQFFGPGTRLTVL.

This clonotype was counted only a few times. J is TRBJ2-7 and V is TRBV20-1; D assignment may be TRBD1 or TRBD2 (5 bases each). The germline V and J ends were trimmed by 3 bases and 5 bases, with 11 bases remaining between them. The CDR3 sequence is 12 residues long. Germline CDR1 reads DFQATT; CDR2 reads SNEGSKA (reference sequence). DNA of the CDR3: TGCAGTGCTAGCCGGGACCTCCACGAGCAGTACTTC. It is translated as CSASRDLHEQYF.

This rearrangement joins TRBV7-9 to TRBJ2-7; D is possibly TRBD1 (6 bases). Trimming removed 1 base at V and 2 bases at J, with 12 bases between. In germline, CDR1 is SEHNR, CDR2 FQNEAQ (reference sequence). This CDR3 is built from 15 residues. The CDR3: CASSLGGGHTYEQYF. The DNA of the CDR3 is TGTGCCAGCAGCTTAGGTGGGGGCCATACCTACGAGCAGTACTTC.

V and J are TRBV14 and TRBJ1-1, with D maybe TRBD1 (5 bases). The V gene lost 4 bases and the J gene lost 3 bases, with 12 bases spanning the gap. The CDR3 runs 14 residues. Germline V gene data show CDR1 as SGHDN and CDR2 as FVKESK. The CDR3 loop reads CASSPLGGYTEAFF. In DNA form, the CDR3 reads TGTGCCAGCAGCCCCCTGGGGGGTTACACTGAAGCTTTCTTT.

The chain has TRBV6-5 and TRBJ2-3; 10 bases match TRBD2. Germline CDR1 is MNHEY and CDR2 is SVGAGI. The J segment lost 5 bases and the V segment lost 2 bases, leaving 13 bases of the junction unmatched. The CDR3 loop spans 18 amino acids. The CDR3 nucleotides are TGTGCCAGCAGTTACCAATCCGCGGGACTAGCGTTAGGAGATACGCAGTATTTT. Its protein is CASSYQSAGLALGDTQYF.

This chain uses TRBV6-1 with TRBJ1-2, with D perhaps matching TRBD1 (6 bases). Trimming removed 6 bases at V and 6 bases at J, with 17 bases between. CDR1 and CDR2 from the germline V gene are MNHNS and SASEGT. This CDR3 contains 14 residues. The CDR3 is CASRYRALSDGYTF. The CDR3, as DNA: TGTGCCAGCAGGTACAGGGCGTTAAGCGATGGCTACACCTTC.

The chain couples TRBV12-3 or TRBV12-4 to TRBJ1-4, with TRBD1 identical over 7 bases. The length of the CDR3 is 23 residues. Trimming cost V 6 bases and J 2 bases; bases outside gene matches: 30. The CDR3 sequence: CASRSHWDLRGANEAGTNEKLFF. CDR3 bases: TGTGCCAGCAGGTCCCATTGGGATCTCAGGGGGGCCAACGAGGCCGGGACTAATGAAAAACTGTTTTTT.

The genes are TRBV18 and TRBJ1-2, with 8 nucleotides matching TRBD1. Germline V lookup: CDR1 KGHSH, CDR2 LQKENI. The CDR3 loop spans 13 amino acids. V lost 6 bases, J lost 4 bases, and 4 bases stayed unmatched. In DNA, the CDR3 is TGTGCCAGCTCGGACAGGGTTTTCTATGGCTACACCTTC. This gives the protein CASSDRVFYGYTF.

This clonotype came up a few times. J is TRBJ2-7 and V is TRBV7-9; D may correspond to TRBD1 or TRBD2 (6 bases each). CDR3 length: 14 amino acids. Germline CDR1 SEHNR, CDR2 FQNEAQ (reference sequence). Trimming shortened V by 5 bases and J by 6 bases, and 17 bases separated the two germline ends. CDR3 sequence reads: CASSPLRRGSEQYF. CDR3 coding DNA: TGTGCCAGCAGCCCTCTAAGGAGGGGGAGCGAGCAGTACTTC.

This clonotype was seen ten or more times. The V and J genes are TRBV3-1 and TRBJ1-1; D gene uncertain. The ends were cut back, 1 base at V and 3 bases at J, with 9 bases in the middle. Germline values: CDR1 LGHDT, CDR2 YNNKEL (reference sequence). The CDR3 sequence is 14 residues long. CDR3 DNA: TGTGCCAGCAGCCAAGTCAACTCATACACTGAAGCTTTCTTT. The encoded protein is CASSQVNSYTEAFF.

V is TRBV10-3 and J is TRBJ2-7; 8 nucleotides line up with TRBD1. Germline CDR1 and CDR2: ENHRY and SYGVKD. Trimming cost V 10 bases and J 2 bases; bases outside gene matches: 7. The CDR3 is 13 amino acids. CDR3 bases: TGTGCCACCCCCGGGGACAGGCCCTACGAGCAGTACTTC. Its translation is CATPGDRPYEQYF.

The V call is TRBV30, the J call TRBJ2-3; 8 bases agree with TRBD1. Germline V gives CDR1 GTSNPN, CDR2 SVGIG (reference sequence). V gave up 4 bases and J gave up 2 bases; unmatched junction bases: 8. This CDR3 comprises 15 residues. DNA of the CDR3: TGTGCCTGGACGCCCGGACAGGGCCCCACAGATACGCAGTATTTT. Amino acid sequence: CAWTPGQGPTDTQYF.

The rearrangement links TRBV20-1 to TRBJ1-1, with D hard to call. The CDR3 runs to 13 residues. Germline lookup yields CDR1 DFQATT and CDR2 SNEGSKA (reference sequence). Trimming took 0 bases from V and 10 from J, leaving 15 bases between them. CDR3 region: CSARDTGPRGAFF. For the CDR3, the DNA is TGCAGTGCTAGAGATACCGGGCCCCGAGGAGCTTTCTTT.

This chain links TRBV9 with TRBJ2-2; D uncertain. The CDR3 is 13 residues long. Germline assignment: CDR1 SGDLS and CDR2 YYNGEE. Trimming removed 4 bases at V and 4 bases at J, with 8 bases between. CDR3 nucleotide sequence: TGTGCCAGCAGCCCCCACCGCACCGGGGAGCTGTTTTTT. Its protein is CASSPHRTGELFF.

V and J are TRBV3-1 and TRBJ2-3, with 8 bases fitting TRBD2. The germline V gene has CDR1 LGHDT and CDR2 YNNKEL (reference sequence). The trim removed 4 bases at V and 6 bases at J, leaving 6 bases unmatched. The CDR3 is made up of 14 amino acids. CDR3 amino acids: CASSLLAERDTQYF. CDR3 nucleotides: TGTGCCAGCAGCCTACTAGCGGAGCGGGATACGCAGTATTTT.

This sequence joins TRBV3-1 and TRBJ2-1, with D unresolved. Trimming left V 1 base short and J 12 bases short, with 10 bases between. This CDR3 has 12 residues. CDR1 LGHDT and CDR2 YNNKEL come from the germline V gene (reference sequence). CDR3 protein: CASSQVRSGQFF. CDR3 DNA: TGTGCCAGCAGCCAAGTGCGGTCCGGGCAGTTCTTC.

The chain combines TRBV7-9 with TRBJ1-3; the D is unclear. V lost 5 bases and J lost 0, with 8 bases in between. Germline loops: CDR1 SEHNR, CDR2 FQNEAQ (reference sequence). The CDR3 is made up of 14 amino acids. For the CDR3, the DNA is TGTGCCAGCAGCATCGGTAGCTCTGGAAACACCATATATTTT. Its protein is CASSIGSSGNTIYF.

The V gene is TRBV12-3 or TRBV12-4, the J gene TRBJ2-1; the D gene is possibly TRBD2 (6 bases). The V and J ends lost 2 bases and 4 bases respectively, with 9 bases between them. The CDR3 sequence is 14 residues long. The CDR3 reads CASSLSLAYNEQFF. In DNA, the CDR3 is TGTGCCAGCAGTTTATCACTAGCTTACAATGAGCAGTTCTTC.

The chain combines TRBV19 with TRBJ2-3; 13 bases are a match to TRBD2. V was pared by 9 bases and J by 4 bases, with 4 bases of the junction left unmatched. CDR1 and CDR2 from the germline V gene are LNHDA and SQIVND (reference sequence). CDR3 length: 14 residues. CDR3 protein: CASRLAGGADTQYF. CDR3 nucleotides: TGTGCCAGCAGACTAGCGGGGGGCGCAGATACGCAGTATTTT.

The chain employs TRBV7-9 and TRBJ2-7, with 12 bases lining up with TRBD2. Germline V gene lookup returns CDR1 SEHNR and CDR2 FQNEAQ (reference sequence). CDR3 length: 16 amino acids. V gave up 1 base and J gave up 0 bases; unmatched junction bases: 1. CDR3: CASSLGGLAGSYEQYF. CDR3 nucleotides: TGTGCCAGCAGCTTAGGGGGACTAGCGGGCTCCTACGAGCAGTACTTC. Full variable domain (remainder filled in from reference TRBV7-9 and TRBJ2-7): DTGVSQNPRHKITKRGQNVTFRCDPISEHNRLYWYRQTLGQGPEFLTYFQNEAQLEKSRLLSDRFSAERPKGSFSTLEIQRTEQGDSAMYLCASSLGGLAGSYEQYFGPGTRLTVT.

This clonotype was observed at least ten times. At one end the junction does not follow the germline gene, possibly because of a read error. The chain recombines TRBV24-1 with TRBJ1-3, with unresolved D. In germline, CDR1 is KGHDR, CDR2 SFDVKD. This CDR3 is 14 amino acids long. The CDR3 DNA reads as TGTGCCACCAGTATCGACGGATCTGCAAACACCATATATTTT. Protein product: CATSIDGSANTIYF.

The CDR3 region has the DNA TGTGCCAGCAGTCGAGGGGAAATCTATGGCTACACCTTC. It yields the protein CASSRGEIYGYTF. This sequence joins TRBV12-3 or TRBV12-4 and TRBJ1-2; perhaps TRBD1 as D (5 bases). The CDR3 totals 13 residues. Between the trimmed V and J ends, which lost 5 bases and 4 bases, there was a span of 11 bases.

This sequence joins TRBV23-1 and TRBJ2-2; TRBD1 agrees at 8 bases. TRBV23-1 is treated as an ORF (open reading frame) with a function not yet certain. CDR3 length: 16 residues. With 0 bases clipped from V and 5 bases from J, the junction kept 5 bases outside the gene matches. CDR3 protein: CASSQSRTGWTGELFF. The CDR3 DNA reads TGCGCCAGCAGTCAATCGAGGACAGGGTGGACCGGGGAGCTGTTTTTT.

In the case of this clonotype: Given a much more abundant clone one base away, this may be a read error. The chain recombines TRBV12-3 or TRBV12-4 with TRBJ1-4; the match to TRBD1 covers 8 bases. The CDR3 totals 18 residues. The V gene end was trimmed by 5 bases and the J gene end by 0 bases; junction bases not matched to a gene: 11. The CDR3 sequence is CASSPPRTGPTTNEKLFF. Here the CDR3 DNA reads TGTGCCAGCAGTCCGCCTCGGACAGGGCCGACAACTAATGAAAAACTGTTTTTT.

In this sample, this clonotype turned up many times. CDR3 protein: CSALGANSYEQYF. Here the CDR3 DNA reads TGCAGCGCCCTTGGGGCCAACTCCTACGAGCAGTACTTC. The chain links TRBV29-1 to TRBJ2-7, with TRBD1 as a possible D gene (5 bases). The CDR3 has 13 residues. Germline V gives CDR1 SQVTM, CDR2 ANQGSEA. The germline V and J ends were trimmed by 7 bases and 0 bases, with 13 bases remaining between them.

CDR3 nucleotide sequence: TGTGCCAGCAGGAGCAGGACAGGGGGGTCGGGCGAGCAGTACTTC. Its protein is CASRSRTGGSGEQYF. This sequence joins TRBV27 and TRBJ2-7; 10 positions match TRBD1. Trimming cost V 6 bases and J 6 bases; bases outside gene matches: 11. Germline-derived CDR1 and CDR2 are MNHEY and SMNVEV (reference sequence). The CDR3 has 15 residues.

The rearrangement uses TRBV24-1 and TRBJ2-2; 10 nucleotides match TRBD2. Per germline, CDR1 KGHDR and CDR2 SFDVKD. Losses at the gene ends were 4 bases for V and 3 bases for J; bases not matched to a gene: 1. This CDR3 is built from 15 residues. CDR3 in DNA: TGTGCCACCAGTGACCTAGCGGGGGACACCGGGGAGCTGTTTTTT. Translated: CATSDLAGDTGELFF.